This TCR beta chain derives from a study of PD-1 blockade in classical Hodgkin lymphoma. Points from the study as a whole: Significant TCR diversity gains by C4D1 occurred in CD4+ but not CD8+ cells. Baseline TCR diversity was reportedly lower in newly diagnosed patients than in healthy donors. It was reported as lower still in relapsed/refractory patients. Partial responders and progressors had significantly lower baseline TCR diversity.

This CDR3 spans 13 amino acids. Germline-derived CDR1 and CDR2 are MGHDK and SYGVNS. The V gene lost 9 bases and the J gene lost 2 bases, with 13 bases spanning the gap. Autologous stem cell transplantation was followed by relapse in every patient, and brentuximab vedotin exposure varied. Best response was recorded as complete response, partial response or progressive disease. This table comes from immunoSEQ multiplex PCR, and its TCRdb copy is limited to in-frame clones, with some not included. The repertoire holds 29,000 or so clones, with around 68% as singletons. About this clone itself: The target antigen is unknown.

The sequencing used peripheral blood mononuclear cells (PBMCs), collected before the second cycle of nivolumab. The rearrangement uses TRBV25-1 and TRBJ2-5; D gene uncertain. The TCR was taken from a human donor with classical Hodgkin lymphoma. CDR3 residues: CASEWAGQETQYF. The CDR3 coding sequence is TGTGCCAGTGAATGGGCAGGACAAGAGACCCAGTACTTC.